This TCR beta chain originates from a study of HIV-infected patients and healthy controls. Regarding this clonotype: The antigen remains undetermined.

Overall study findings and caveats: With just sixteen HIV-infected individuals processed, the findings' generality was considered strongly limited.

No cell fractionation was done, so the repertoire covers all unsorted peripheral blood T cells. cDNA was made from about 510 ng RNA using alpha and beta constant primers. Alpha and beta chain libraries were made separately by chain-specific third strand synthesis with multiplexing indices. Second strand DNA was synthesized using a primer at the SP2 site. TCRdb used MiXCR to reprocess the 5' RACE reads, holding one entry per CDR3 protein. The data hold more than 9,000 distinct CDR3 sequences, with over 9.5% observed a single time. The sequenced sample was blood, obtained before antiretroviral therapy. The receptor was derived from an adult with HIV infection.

CDR3 loop: CATVDRVYNSPLHF. The DNA of the CDR3 is TGTGCCACCGTGGACAGGGTCTATAATTCACCCCTCCACTTT. This chain uses TRBV6-1 with TRBJ1-6, with 8 nucleotides matching TRBD1. The V gene end was trimmed by 10 bases and the J gene end by 3 bases; junction bases not matched to a gene: 5. From germline, CDR1 is MNHNS and CDR2 SASEGT. This CDR3 is built from 14 residues.